A selection of T cell receptor beta chains follows, all from one sample in a study of blood T cells in healthy people across ages. TCRdb processed the 5' RACE reads anew with MiXCR; each CDR3 protein has one entry. The repertoire holds hundreds of thousands of distinct CDR3 sequences, 45% to 50% seen once, with roughly 31% in the top ten. Material for sequencing was blood. These receptors were obtained from a woman aged 55-69 years in good health. Each CDR3 is given with its conserved first and last residue. The order of the fields is clone size, V gene, D gene, J gene, CDR3 DNA, CDR3 protein. D genes are given only for firm matches. Some rows have no size entry. The others give once, few or many, or a class for an expanded clone.

size: once; V: TRBV20-1; D: TRBD1; J: TRBJ2-3; DNA: TGCAGTGCTAGGACAGGGGGCCCAGATACGCAGTATTTT; CDR3: CSARTGGPDTQYF
size: NA; V: TRBV6-1; D: TRBD1; J: TRBJ1-1; DNA: TGTGCCAGTAGGGACAGACCTAACACTGAAGCTTTCTTT; CDR3: CASRDRPNTEAFF
size: once; V: TRBV7-2; D: NA; J: TRBJ1-5; DNA: TGTGCCAGCAGCAGGGGGGCCAATCAGCCCCAGCATTTT; CDR3: CASSRGANQPQHF
size: many; V: TRBV5-5; D: TRBD1; J: TRBJ2-3; DNA: TGTGCCAGCAGCGTTGACAGGGGGTACGATACGCAGTATTTT; CDR3: CASSVDRGYDTQYF
size: NA; V: TRBV29-1; D: NA; J: TRBJ2-1; DNA: TGCAGCGTTGGATCCTCCCCGAGCTCCTACAATGAGCAGTTCTTC; CDR3: CSVGSSPSSYNEQFF
size: NA; V: TRBV7-9; D: TRBD1; J: TRBJ1-2; DNA: TGTGCCAGCAGCTCAGGGGGCGCAGAGCGCTACACCTTC; CDR3: CASSSGGAERYTF
size: NA; V: TRBV14; D: NA; J: TRBJ2-7; DNA: TGTGCCAGCATAGGTAGAACATACGAGCAGTACTTC; CDR3: CASIGRTYEQYF
size: NA; V: TRBV7-9; D: NA; J: TRBJ1-1; DNA: TGTGCCAGCAGCCCTCTCACGGGTACGGGGACTGAAGCTTTCTTT; CDR3: CASSPLTGTGTEAFF
size: NA; V: TRBV18; D: NA; J: TRBJ2-4; DNA: TGTGCCAGCTCACCACCGGAGGGAATAGGGAACATTCAGTACTTC; CDR3: CASSPPEGIGNIQYF
size: few; V: TRBV29-1; D: NA; J: TRBJ2-3; DNA: TGCAGCGTTGCCCGGCAATCGGGTCCAGATACGCAGTATTTT; CDR3: CSVARQSGPDTQYF
size: NA; V: TRBV13; D: NA; J: TRBJ2-1; DNA: TGTGCCAGCAGCTTAGATCCGGGAGACTACAATGAGCAGTTCTTC; CDR3: CASSLDPGDYNEQFF
size: few; V: TRBV2; D: TRBD1; J: TRBJ1-3; DNA: TGTGCCAGCAGTACAGGGGCTGGAAACACCATATATTTT; CDR3: CASSTGAGNTIYF
size: NA; V: TRBV7-9; D: NA; J: TRBJ1-4; DNA: TGTGCCAGCAGCTCCGGAGGGGACGGGGGTCCGACTAATGAAAAACTGTTTTTT; CDR3: CASSSGGDGGPTNEKLFF
size: NA; V: TRBV7-2; D: NA; J: TRBJ2-5; DNA: TGTGCCAGCAGCCACGCACCAGCGGGCGAGACCCAGTACTTC; CDR3: CASSHAPAGETQYF
size: NA; V: TRBV7-9; D: TRBD1; J: TRBJ2-7; DNA: TGTGCCAGCAGCTTAGACCCGGGACAGGGAGTGGATGAGCAGTACTTC; CDR3: CASSLDPGQGVDEQYF
size: NA; V: TRBV4-3; D: TRBD1; J: TRBJ2-7; DNA: TGCGCCAGCAGCCAGAACTGGGACAGGGGCCCCGAGCAGTACTTC; CDR3: CASSQNWDRGPEQYF
size: NA; V: TRBV28; D: NA; J: TRBJ2-7; DNA: TGTGCCAGCAGTTCAGTGGGGGCTGAGGGTCAATACGAGCAGTACTTC; CDR3: CASSSVGAEGQYEQYF
size: once; V: TRBV5-1; D: TRBD2; J: TRBJ2-1; DNA: TGCGCCAGCAGCTCTATTTCTAGCGGGAGGGCGTACAATGAGCAGTTCTTC; CDR3: CASSSISSGRAYNEQFF